This TCR beta chain was sequenced for a study of blood T cell repertoires in COVID-19. On the study more broadly: Collection of acute and convalescent COVID-19 samples took place in the United States, Italy and Spain. Sources were T cells, B-cell-depleted T cells, or PBMCs; the material itself was cDNA or gDNA.

Sequencing used immunoSEQ multiplex PCR; TCRdb keeps in-frame clones, though not all of them. The repertoire holds about 200,000 clones, with around four fifths as singletons. Trimming shortened V by 4 bases and J by 7 bases, and 17 bases separated the two germline ends. The CDR3 length is 15 residues. Germline V gene lookup returns CDR1 MNHEY and CDR2 SMNVEV (reference sequence). The sequenced sample was peripheral blood. The source of this sequence is a man aged 60 to 75 with COVID-19, enrolled during active disease. The chain recombines TRBV27 with TRBJ1-5; maybe TRBD1 (6 bases). The DNA of the CDR3 is TGTGCCAGCAGTTCACAGGGAGCCCTCGGGCAGCCCCAGCATTTT. This translates into CASSSQGALGQPQHF.